The 17 T cell receptor beta chains listed next were all sequenced from one sample in a study of blood T cell repertoires in COVID-19. Method: immunoSEQ multiplex PCR; TCRdb's copy keeps in-frame clones and lacks some. The top ten hold 15% of the sample, which has about 97,000 clones, approximately 90% seen once. Sequenced: peripheral blood. The receptors were gathered from a human donor in a cohort sampled during active COVID-19.

This sequence joins TRBV3-1 (or the pseudogene TRBV3-2) and TRBJ2-2; D is perhaps TRBD2 (7 bases). This CDR3 region has 17 residues. Germline lookup yields CDR1 LGHDT and CDR2 YNNKEL (reference sequence). The V end lost 0 bases, the J end lost 3 bases, and 14 bases lay between the germline ends. The chain's CDR3 is CASSQDWREGDTGELFF. The CDR3 region has the DNA TGTGCCAGCAGCCAAGATTGGAGGGAGGGGGACACCGGGGAGCTGTTTTTT.

The rearrangement uses TRBV6-6 and TRBJ2-1, with 7 bases that match TRBD2. The CDR3 has 15 residues. The V gene end was trimmed by 6 bases and the J gene end by 3 bases; junction bases not matched to a gene: 8. Germline-derived CDR1 and CDR2 are MNHNY and SVGAGI (reference sequence). CDR3 sequence: CASSRGEVDYNEQFF. The CDR3 coding sequence is TGTGCCAGCAGCCGGGGGGAGGTAGACTACAATGAGCAGTTCTTC.

The sample holds a few counts of this clone. Different DNA sequences within this sample yield the same CDR3. This chain joins TRBV19 and TRBJ1-5; possible D gene TRBD1, 6 bases. Trimming left V 2 bases short and J 0 bases short, with 8 bases between. The CDR3 consists of 15 residues. The germline CDR1 and CDR2 sequences are LNHDA and SQIVND (reference sequence). CDR3 in DNA: TGTGCCAGTAGTATAAGGACAGATAGCAATCAGCCCCAGCATTTT. This encodes CASSIRTDSNQPQHF. The whole variable domain, filled in from reference TRBV19 and TRBJ1-5, reads DGGITQSPKYLFRKEGQNVTLSCEQNLNHDAMYWYRQDPGQGLRLIYYSQIVNDFQKGDIAEGYSVSREKKESFPLTVTSAQKNPTAFYLCASSIRTDSNQPQHFGDGTRLSIL.

The chain couples TRBV28 to TRBJ1-4, with D uncertain. The V gene lost 6 bases and the J gene lost 7 bases, with 9 bases spanning the gap. This CDR3 spans 12 amino acids. The germline CDR1 and CDR2 sequences are MDHEN and SYDVKM. The CDR3 coding sequence is TGTGCCAGCAGCGGGGTGGTTGAAAAACTGTTTTTT. This codes for CASSGVVEKLFF.

This chain uses TRBV30 with TRBJ1-2; D is perhaps TRBD1 (6 bases). Germline V lookup: CDR1 GTSNPN, CDR2 SVGIG (reference sequence). With 0 bases removed from V and 8 bases from J, the gap between germline ends came to 13 bases. The CDR3 is 13 amino acids. The CDR3 loop reads CAWSVRGAGGYTF. The DNA for the CDR3 is TGTGCCTGGAGTGTACGGGGGGCAGGGGGCTACACCTTC.

The genes are TRBV28 and TRBJ1-1; D is uncertain. This CDR3 comprises 12 residues. Between the trimmed V and J ends, which lost 3 bases and 4 bases, there was a span of 6 bases. In germline, CDR1 is MDHEN, CDR2 SYDVKM. The CDR3 loop is CASSFSVTEAFF. The CDR3, as DNA: TGTGCCAGCAGTTTTTCCGTCACTGAAGCTTTCTTT.

This chain joins TRBV19 and TRBJ2-7; D may be TRBD2 (6 bases). The CDR3 contains 12 residues. V lost 6 bases and J 13 bases, leaving 19 bases between the germline ends. The germline V gene encodes CDR1 LNHDA and CDR2 SQIVND (reference sequence). The CDR3 spells CASSPGGRFYYF. CDR3 nucleotide sequence: TGTGCCAGTAGCCCCGGGGGTAGGTTCTATTACTTC.

V and J are TRBV9 and TRBJ1-2, with no clear D. Germline V gene lookup returns CDR1 SGDLS and CDR2 YYNGEE. The CDR3 extends over 14 amino acids. Deletions cut 0 bases from V and 4 bases from J, with 10 bases between. DNA of the CDR3: TGTGCCAGCAGCGTAGATGGAGGGCGCTATGGCTACACCTTC. Its protein product is CASSVDGGRYGYTF.

The V call is TRBV5-1, the J call TRBJ2-5; TRBD2 agrees at 8 bases. In germline, CDR1 is SGHRS, CDR2 YFSETQ. V was clipped by 5 bases and J by 2 bases; unmatched bases: 5. The CDR3 loop spans 14 amino acids. The CDR3 DNA reads as TGCGCCAGCAGACCAGCGGGAGATCAAGAGACCCAGTACTTC. Encoded protein: CASRPAGDQETQYF.

J is TRBJ2-7 and V is TRBV5-8, with TRBD2 matching over 14 bases. The CDR3 is made up of 15 amino acids. Looked up from germline, CDR1 is SGHTS and CDR2 is YDEGEE. V trimming: 1 base; J trimming: 6 bases; junction bases outside the gene matches: 3. This chain's CDR3 is CASSLRGLAGAEQYF. CDR3 bases: TGTGCCAGCAGCTTGAGGGGACTAGCGGGAGCCGAGCAGTACTTC.

The chain couples TRBV30 to TRBJ1-1; the D is unclear. The CDR3 runs 14 residues. Germline values: CDR1 GTSNPN, CDR2 SVGIG (reference sequence). V lost 0 bases and J lost 0, with 8 bases in between. The CDR3 DNA reads TGTGCCTGGAGTGTACACGGGATGAACACTGAAGCTTTCTTT. This codes for CAWSVHGMNTEAFF.

The chain uses TRBV5-8 and TRBJ1-6, with D possibly matching TRBD1 (6 bases). Germline V CDR1 and CDR2: SGHTS, YDEGEE. CDR3 size: 19 residues. Trimming pared 4 bases from V and 0 bases from J, leaving 20 bases between. CDR3 sequence (DNA): TGTGCCAGCAGCAGGGGGAACGACAGGACCAGCTCCTATAATTCACCCCTCCACTTT. Translating gives CASSRGNDRTSSYNSPLHF.

The chain is built from TRBV7-2 and TRBJ2-1; perhaps TRBD2 as D (6 bases). Germline V CDR1 and CDR2: SGHTA, FQGNSA. V was clipped by 2 bases and J by 4 bases, with 15 bases between them. The CDR3 length is 16 residues. CDR3 loop: CASSLKVGRGYNEQFF. The CDR3 bases are TGTGCCAGCAGCTTAAAAGTCGGGAGAGGTTACAATGAGCAGTTCTTC.

This clone was observed a single time. The rearrangement links TRBV15 to TRBJ1-6, with 10 bases aligning to TRBD1. Looked up from germline, CDR1 is LNHNV and CDR2 is YYDKDF (reference sequence). The V and J ends lost 5 bases and 11 bases, in that order; junction bases with no gene match: 3. The CDR3 runs 13 residues. The CDR3 nucleotides read TGTGCCACCAGCGACAGGGGGCTGGCACCCCTCCACTTT. This gives the protein CATSDRGLAPLHF.

The chain links TRBV15 to TRBJ1-4, with 9 bases that match TRBD1. The germline gives CDR1 LNHNV, CDR2 YYDKDF (reference sequence). V was clipped by 5 bases and J by 8 bases; unmatched bases: 3. The CDR3 runs 13 residues. CDR3 nucleotides: TGTGCCACCAGCGGGGACAGGGCGGAAAAACTGTTTTTT. Translated, it gives CATSGDRAEKLFF.

A few counts support this clone. The chain combines TRBV18 with TRBJ2-7; tentative D call: TRBD1 (6 bases). The CDR3 is 14 amino acids. Germline-derived CDR1 and CDR2 are KGHSH and LQKENI. The germline V and J ends were trimmed by 2 bases and 2 bases, with 10 bases remaining between them. The CDR3 DNA reads TGTGCCAGCTCACCAGGGGGCGAACCCTACGAGCAGTACTTC. Protein product: CASSPGGEPYEQYF. Full variable domain (outside the CDR3, taken from reference TRBV18 and TRBJ2-7): NAGVMQNPRHLVRRRGQEARLRCSPMKGHSHVYWYRQLPEEGLKFMVYLQKENIIDESGMPKERFSAEFPKEGPSILRIQQVVRGDSAAYFCASSPGGEPYEQYFGPGTRLTVT.

This rearrangement joins TRBV7-6 to TRBJ2-1; TRBD2 aligns across 7 bases. V lost 1 base and J lost 4; bases outside the gene matches: 10. The length of the CDR3 is 17 residues. Per the germline V gene, CDR1 is SGHVS and CDR2 is FNYEAQ. The DNA for the CDR3 is TGTGCCAGCAGCTTAGTGTCAGCGGGAACTAATTACAATGAGCAGTTCTTC. As protein: CASSLVSAGTNYNEQFF.